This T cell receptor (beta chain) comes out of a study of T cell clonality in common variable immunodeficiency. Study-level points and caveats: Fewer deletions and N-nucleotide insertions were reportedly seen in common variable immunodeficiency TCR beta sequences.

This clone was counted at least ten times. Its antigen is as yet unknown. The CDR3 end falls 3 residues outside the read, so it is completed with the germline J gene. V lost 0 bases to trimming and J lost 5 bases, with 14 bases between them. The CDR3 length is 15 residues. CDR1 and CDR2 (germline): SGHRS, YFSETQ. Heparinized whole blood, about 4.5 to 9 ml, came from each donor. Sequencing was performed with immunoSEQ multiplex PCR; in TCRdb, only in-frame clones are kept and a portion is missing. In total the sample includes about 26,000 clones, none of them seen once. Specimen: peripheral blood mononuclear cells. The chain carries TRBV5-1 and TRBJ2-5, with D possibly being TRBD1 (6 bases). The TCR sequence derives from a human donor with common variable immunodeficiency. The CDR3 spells CASSLGGRSGETQYF. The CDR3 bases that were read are TGCGCCAGCAGCTTGGGGGGGCGCTCCGGGGAGACC. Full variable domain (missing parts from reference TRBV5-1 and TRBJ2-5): KAGVTQTPRYLIKTRGQQVTLSCSPISGHRSVSWYQQTPGQGLQFLFEYFSETQRNKGNFPGRFSGRQFSNSRSEMNVSTLELGDSALYLCASSLGGRSGETQYFGPGTRLLVL.